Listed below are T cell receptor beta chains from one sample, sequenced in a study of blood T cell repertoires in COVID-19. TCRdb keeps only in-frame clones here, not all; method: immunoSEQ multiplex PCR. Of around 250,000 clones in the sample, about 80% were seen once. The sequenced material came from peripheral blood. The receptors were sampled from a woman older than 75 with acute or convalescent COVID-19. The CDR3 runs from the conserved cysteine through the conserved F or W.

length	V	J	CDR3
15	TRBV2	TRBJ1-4	CASTTGGTTNEKLFF
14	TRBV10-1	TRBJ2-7	CASSFGTGDREQYF
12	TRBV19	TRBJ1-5	CASSKTREPQHF
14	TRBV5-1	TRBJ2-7	CASSLDREDYEQYF
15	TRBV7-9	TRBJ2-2	CASSLLAANTGELFF
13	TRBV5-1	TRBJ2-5	CASSLAVQETQYF
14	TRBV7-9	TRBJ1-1	CASSQTGRSTEAFF
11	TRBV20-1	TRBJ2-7	CSARPGGEQYF
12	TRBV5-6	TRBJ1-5	CASSDRNQPQHF
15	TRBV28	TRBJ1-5	CASNGAGTGDQPQHF
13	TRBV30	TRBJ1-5	CAWSGQGIQPQHF
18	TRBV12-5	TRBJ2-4	CASGLVYLAGGGKNIQYF
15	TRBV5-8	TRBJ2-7	CASSFPGGLLYEQYF
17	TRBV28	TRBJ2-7	CASSLKRGQGASYEQYF
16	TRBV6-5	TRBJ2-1	CASSYSGSGKGNEQFF
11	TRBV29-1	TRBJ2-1	CSVDSLNEQFF
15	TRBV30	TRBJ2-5	CAWRGGGKGQETQYF
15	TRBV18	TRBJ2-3	CASSNTRQAGDTQYF
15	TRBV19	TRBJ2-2	CASHQREVDTGELFF
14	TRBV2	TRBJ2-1	CASSGQGARDEQFF
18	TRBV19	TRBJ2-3	CASSTSSGTTTSTDTQYF
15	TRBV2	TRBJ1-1	CASRKRTGFNTEAFF
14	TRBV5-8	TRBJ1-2	CASSLRFRTDGYTF
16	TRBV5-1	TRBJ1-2	CASRRTPGQGDYGYTF
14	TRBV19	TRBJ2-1	CASSNGRDYNEQFF
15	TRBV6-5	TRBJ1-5	CASRQGGGRNQPQHF
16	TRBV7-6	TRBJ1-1	CASSLAPGDMNTEAFF
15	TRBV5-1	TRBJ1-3	CASTSSGNSGNTIYF
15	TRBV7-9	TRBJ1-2	CASSLDTQRGGGYTF
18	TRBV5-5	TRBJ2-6	CASSFSGTGVPGANVLTF
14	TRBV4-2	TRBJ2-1	CASSQGQGNNEQFF
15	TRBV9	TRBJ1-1	CASSPRQGVDTEAFF
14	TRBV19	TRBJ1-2	CASKRGQGASGYTF
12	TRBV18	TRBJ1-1	CASSPPDRITFF
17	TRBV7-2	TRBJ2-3	CASSRYSGGRNTDTQYF
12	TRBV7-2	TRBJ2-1	CASSVSYNEQFF
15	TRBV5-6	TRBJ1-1	CASSLAGGFVTEAFF
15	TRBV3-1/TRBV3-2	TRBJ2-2	CASSQGPGITGELFF
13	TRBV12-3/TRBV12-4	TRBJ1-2	CASSLDRGYGYTF
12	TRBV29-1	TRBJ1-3	CSVRDSGNTIYF